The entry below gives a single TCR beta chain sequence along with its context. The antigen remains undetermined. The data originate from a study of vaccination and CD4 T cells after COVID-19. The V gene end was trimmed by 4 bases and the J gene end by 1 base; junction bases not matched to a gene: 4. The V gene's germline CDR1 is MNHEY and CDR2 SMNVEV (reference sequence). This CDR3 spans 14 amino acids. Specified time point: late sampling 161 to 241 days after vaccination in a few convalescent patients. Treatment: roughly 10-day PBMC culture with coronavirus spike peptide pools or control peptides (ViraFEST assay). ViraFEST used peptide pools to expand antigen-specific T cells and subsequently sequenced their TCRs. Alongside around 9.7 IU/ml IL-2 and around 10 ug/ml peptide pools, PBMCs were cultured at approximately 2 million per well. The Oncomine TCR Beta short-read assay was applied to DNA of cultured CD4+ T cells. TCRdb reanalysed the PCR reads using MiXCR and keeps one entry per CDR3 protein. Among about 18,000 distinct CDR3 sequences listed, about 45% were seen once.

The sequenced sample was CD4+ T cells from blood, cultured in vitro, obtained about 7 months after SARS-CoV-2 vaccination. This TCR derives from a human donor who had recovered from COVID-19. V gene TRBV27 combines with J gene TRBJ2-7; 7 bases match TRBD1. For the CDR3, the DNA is TGTGCCAGCAGTTCTAGGACAGGATCCTACGAGCAGTACTTC. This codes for CASSSRTGSYEQYF.